This TCR beta chain stems from a study of T cell repertoires in cytomegalovirus infection (dated by TCRdb to 2018 to 2020). A note on the overall study: Peptide stimulations targeted recently identified HLA-C-restricted CMV epitopes, whose presentation resists viral immunomodulation, together with well-studied HLA-B-restricted epitopes. The HLA type of each donor mattered for the analysis, because public TCR beta signatures pointed to carriage of CMV infection along with the matching HLA type. The study at large found these results: The ex vivo response was dominated by HLA-C-restricted CMV-specific TCR beta clonotypes, which also provided the single most frequent clonotype in two of eight donors. In both this cohort and an independent roughly 400-donor cohort, the cumulative frequency of public TCR beta family members distinguished carriers of CMV infection plus the relevant HLA type.

This specimen's treatment or condition label, interpreted: in vitro stimulation with specific CMV peptide epitopes to enrich CMV-specific T cells. The table lists this clonotype with a few counts. The antigen it recognizes is unknown. Per-nucleotide qualities are absent, and no much larger clonotype sits a single base away. For sequencing, an Illumina HiSeq 1500 was employed. In-frame beta chains were kept once TCRdb had trimmed the public reads at Q25 with fastp and called clones with MiXCR. Each CDR3 protein appears once, grouped with its most common genes and DNA. The sample table contains a few hundred thousand distinct CDR3 sequences; only one count was recorded for roughly 29% of them. The ten most abundant clones make up 20% of the sample. The TCR was taken from a human donor in good health (CMV status not recorded). Some clones in this sample may be carry-over from other donors' samples. The starting material was cultured PBMCs, obtained from culture after CMV antigen stimulation.

In nucleotide form, the sequence is TGTGCCAGCAGCTTAGGACAGGGGGAACGAGAGCAGTACTTC. This yields the protein CASSLGQGEREQYF. The V and J segments used are TRBV7-8 and TRBJ2-7; 9 of the junction bases match TRBD1. According to the germline V gene, CDR1 reads SGHVS and CDR2 reads FQNEAQ. Relative to germline, V is missing 1 base and J is missing 7 bases, with 5 bases of the junction outside any gene match. Inclusive of the bounding cysteine and phenylalanine, the CDR3 is 14 residues long. Kept here is only the CDR3 DNA, which spans 42 bases and is read in frame from base 1. The CDR3, completed at both ends by the reference TRBV7-8 and TRBJ2-7 genes, gives the full variable domain GAGVSQSPRYKVAKRGQDVALRCDPISGHVSLFWYQQALGQGPEFLTYFQNEAQLDKSGLPSDRFFAERPEGSVSTLKIQRTQQEDSAVYLCASSLGQGEREQYFGPGTRLTVT.